A single sample is the source of the 10 T cell receptor beta chains below, sequenced in a study of blood T cell repertoires in COVID-19. The protocol was immunoSEQ multiplex PCR, while the TCRdb copy is restricted to in-frame clones and leaves out a portion. Of about 210,000 clones in the sample, roughly 90% are singletons; the top ten hold more than 0.7%. Sequenced input: peripheral blood. All receptors come from a woman in her 70s with acute or convalescent COVID-19.

This chain links TRBV6-5 with TRBJ1-2; 9 bases align to TRBD1. The CDR3 sequence is 13 residues long. The germline gives CDR1 MNHEY, CDR2 SVGAGI. V trimming: 10 bases; J trimming: 2 bases; junction bases outside the gene matches: 5. The CDR3 loop reads CATGGTGNYGYTF. The CDR3 DNA follows: TGTGCCACAGGGGGGACAGGGAACTATGGCTACACCTTC.

CDR3 in amino acids: CASSEGRVSNQPQHF. In nucleotides, the CDR3 is TGTGCCAGCAGTGAAGGACGGGTTAGCAATCAGCCCCAGCATTTT. J is TRBJ1-5 and V is TRBV6-1; no firm D call. Looked up from germline, CDR1 is MNHNS and CDR2 is SASEGT. Trimming took off 1 base at V and 0 bases at J, with 7 bases between the two ends. CDR3 length: 15 residues.

V and J are TRBV5-1 and TRBJ1-1; D is possibly TRBD1 (5 bases). V shed 1 base and J shed 1 base, with 14 bases lying between them. There are 16 residues in the CDR3. Germline values: CDR1 SGHRS, CDR2 YFSETQ. The CDR3 DNA is TGCGCCAGCAGCTTGATCGGGGGTGCGCAGAACACTGAAGCTTTCTTT. Amino acids: CASSLIGGAQNTEAFF.

This chain connects TRBV28 to TRBJ2-7; a possible D gene is TRBD2 (5 bases). The V end was cut by 4 bases, the J end by 4 bases, with 20 bases between. The germline gives CDR1 MDHEN, CDR2 SYDVKM. The CDR3 has 16 residues. CDR3 bases: TGTGCCAGCAGTTCGGTCAGCGGACCCTTCAATTACGAGCAGTACTTC. Translated: CASSSVSGPFNYEQYF.

This rearrangement joins TRBV7-9 to TRBJ1-2; TRBD1 aligns across 7 bases. The V and J ends lost 5 bases and 3 bases, in that order; junction bases with no gene match: 3. This CDR3 comprises 13 residues. Per the germline V gene, CDR1 is SEHNR and CDR2 is FQNEAQ (reference sequence). CDR3 nucleotides: TGTGCCAGCAGCCCAGGGGGGTACTATGGCTACACCTTC. Its protein is CASSPGGYYGYTF.

This chain links TRBV12-3 or TRBV12-4 with TRBJ1-2; weak D call: TRBD1 (6 bases). CDR3 length: 13 residues. Between the trimmed V and J ends, which lost 5 bases and 7 bases, there was a span of 14 bases. In DNA, the CDR3 is TGTGCCAGCAGTCTTACAGGGAGCGGTGGCTACACCTTC. Its protein is CASSLTGSGGYTF.

The chain combines TRBV5-1 with TRBJ1-4; 8 bases are a match to TRBD1. Trimming removed 4 bases from V and 5 bases from J; junction bases left unmatched: 7. Germline values: CDR1 SGHRS, CDR2 YFSETQ. The CDR3 has 15 residues. CDR3 in DNA: TGCGCCAGCAGCCCCCAGAGGACAGGGAATGAAAAACTGTTTTTT. Translation: CASSPQRTGNEKLFF.

This chain connects TRBV12-3 or TRBV12-4 to TRBJ1-5; no definite D call. V gave up 7 bases and J gave up 4 bases, with 8 bases separating them. The CDR3 contains 12 residues. The CDR3 bases are TGTGCCAGCAATACCGGGAATCAGCCCCAGCATTTT. Protein sequence: CASNTGNQPQHF.

The J gene is TRBJ2-2, the V gene TRBV3-1 (or the pseudogene TRBV3-2); weak D call: TRBD2 (6 bases). This CDR3 region has 14 residues. The V and J ends lost 6 bases and 6 bases respectively, with 14 bases between them. CDR1 is LGHDT, CDR2 YNNKEL, per germline (reference sequence). DNA of the CDR3: TGTGCCAGCAGTTCATGGGGGGAGGCCGGGGAGCTGTTTTTT. This codes for CASSSWGEAGELFF.

This chain links TRBV5-1 with TRBJ2-7, with 9 bases that match TRBD2. CDR1 and CDR2 from the germline V gene are SGHRS and YFSETQ. The CDR3 spans 15 residues. J was trimmed by 3 bases and V by 4 bases; bases with no gene match: 8. Here the CDR3 DNA reads TGCGCCAGCAGCAAATTTAGCGGGAGAGTCTACGAGCAGTACTTC. Its translation: CASSKFSGRVYEQYF.